This TCR beta chain was sequenced during a study of beta chain features in type 1 diabetes. In this sample, this clone turned up a few times. Antigen: not known. Reverse transcription of all isolated RNA meant that expressed TCRB transcripts were sequenced. Assay: immunoSEQ multiplex PCR; the TCRdb copy retains only in-frame clones and omits some. The data hold 360,000 or so clones, with 15% to 20% observed a single time. The J segment lost 4 bases and the V segment lost 1 base, leaving 3 bases of the junction unmatched. This CDR3 comprises 13 residues. Germline V CDR1 and CDR2: SQVTM, ANQGSEA. Overall study findings and caveats: More deletions and fewer insertions at VDJ junctions were found in patients with type 1 diabetes.

This TCR derives from a woman aged 18-30 years in good health. The chain couples TRBV29-1 to TRBJ2-7; TRBD1 agrees at 8 bases. Source material: naive CD4+ T cells from blood. The CDR3 DNA sequence: TGCAGCGTTGAAGGCAGGGGGCGATACGAGCAGTACTTC. Translating it yields CSVEGRGRYEQYF.